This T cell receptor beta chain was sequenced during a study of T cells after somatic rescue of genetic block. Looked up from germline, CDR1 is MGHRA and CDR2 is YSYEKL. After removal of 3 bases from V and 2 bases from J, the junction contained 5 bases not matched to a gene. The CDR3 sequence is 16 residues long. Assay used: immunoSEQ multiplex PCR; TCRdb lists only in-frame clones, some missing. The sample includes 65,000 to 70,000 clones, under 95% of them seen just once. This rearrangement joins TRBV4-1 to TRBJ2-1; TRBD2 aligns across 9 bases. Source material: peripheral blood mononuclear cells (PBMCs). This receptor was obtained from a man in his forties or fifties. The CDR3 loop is CASSHSSGSTYNEQFF. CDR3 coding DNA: TGCGCCAGCAGCCACAGTAGCGGGAGCACCTACAATGAGCAGTTCTTC.